Below, 15 T cell receptor beta chains from the same sample are listed, as sequenced in a study of technical replicates of blood from several donors. Clones were sequenced by immunoSEQ multiplex PCR, and TCRdb holds only the in-frame ones, with some missing. The sample carries tens of thousands of clones, roughly 94% recorded once. Sequenced input: T cells isolated from PBMCs. The receptor set was obtained from a human donor in good health.

This chain joins TRBV4-1 and TRBJ2-5; 7 bases align to TRBD2. The CDR3 extends over 16 amino acids. The V segment lost 0 bases and the J segment 5 bases; nucleotides outside the gene matches: 9. The germline CDR1 and CDR2 sequences are MGHRA and YSYEKL. In DNA, the CDR3 is TGCGCCAGCAGCCAAGATCGGGCGGGAGTAGAGGAGACCCAGTACTTC. This encodes CASSQDRAGVEETQYF.

The chain carries TRBV4-2 and TRBJ1-3; D might be TRBD1 (6 bases). The V gene lost 0 bases and the J gene lost 8 bases, with 14 bases spanning the gap. CDR1 is LGHNA and CDR2 is YNFKEQ in the germline V gene. This CDR3 spans 15 amino acids. The chain's CDR3 is CASSQDHGTSDTIYF. Here the CDR3 DNA reads TGTGCCAGCAGCCAAGATCACGGGACATCTGACACCATATATTTT.

As for this clone: This specimen includes other DNA sequences encoding the same CDR3. The chain carries TRBV19 and TRBJ2-7, with D unresolved. V dropped 1 base and J dropped 0 bases, with 4 bases sitting between them. Germline V gives CDR1 LNHDA, CDR2 SQIVND (reference sequence). The CDR3 length is 13 residues. CDR3 sequence: CASSIGSSYEQYF. The CDR3 DNA reads TGTGCCAGTAGTATAGGGAGCTCCTACGAGCAGTACTTC.

This clone was detected only once. The chain links TRBV21-1 to TRBJ2-1; TRBD1, the table's D call, was not compared with the DNA. TRBV21-1 is shown as a pseudogene. CDR3 size: 15 residues. The CDR3, as DNA: TGTGCCAGCAGCAAGTATTCAGGGTCTCACAATGAGCAGTTCTTC. It is translated as CASSKYSGSHNEQFF.

The CDR3 region is CASSLSGGENIQYF. The CDR3 DNA reads TGTGCCAGCAGTTTATCGGGGGGGGAAAACATTCAGTACTTC. The rearrangement links TRBV27 to TRBJ2-4, with 7 bases aligning to TRBD2. The CDR3 contains 14 residues. V lost 0 bases, J lost 5 bases, and 1 base stayed unmatched. Germline CDR1 reads MNHEY; CDR2 reads SMNVEV (reference sequence).

The chain joins TRBV6-5 to TRBJ1-1; perhaps TRBD1 as D (6 bases). CDR3 length: 15 residues. Germline lookup yields CDR1 MNHEY and CDR2 SVGAGI. Trimming took 7 bases from V and 0 from J, leaving 15 bases between them. The CDR3 sequence is CASTPSDRMNTEAFF. CDR3 DNA: TGTGCCAGCACTCCATCCGACAGGATGAACACTGAAGCTTTCTTT.

This chain connects TRBV9 to TRBJ2-7, with D possibly being TRBD1 (6 bases). CDR3 size: 14 residues. V gave up 0 bases and J gave up 2 bases, with 9 bases separating them. Germline V gene sequence: CDR1 SGDLS, CDR2 YYNGEE. CDR3 sequence (DNA): TGTGCCAGCAGCGTAGTGGACAGTCCCTACGAGCAGTACTTC. Residues: CASSVVDSPYEQYF.

The chain couples TRBV15 to TRBJ2-3; the D gene is possibly TRBD1 (5 bases). Trimming left V 6 bases short and J 3 bases short, with 13 bases between. The CDR3 is 14 residues long. Germline V CDR1 and CDR2: LNHNV, YYDKDF (reference sequence). This CDR3 reads CATSPQVSTDTQYF. The CDR3 DNA is TGTGCCACCAGTCCACAGGTTTCGACAGATACGCAGTATTTT.

The rearrangement uses TRBV25-1 and TRBJ1-4; TRBD1 matches 11 bases. The CDR3 is 16 residues long. Germline values: CDR1 MGHDK, CDR2 SYGVNS. J gave up 7 bases and V 4 bases, and 8 bases lay outside the gene matches. CDR3 nucleotides: TGTGCCAGCAGTGGGACAGGGGGCTTTTTTTTTGAAAAACTGTTTTTT. Amino acid sequence: CASSGTGGFFFEKLFF.

This chain links TRBV6-5 with TRBJ1-5, with unresolved D. The V gene lost 6 bases and the J gene lost 5 bases, with 11 bases spanning the gap. CDR3 length: 13 residues. Germline-derived CDR1 and CDR2 are MNHEY and SVGAGI. CDR3 residues: CASRTNIDQPQHF. CDR3 DNA sequence: TGTGCCAGCAGAACAAACATCGATCAGCCCCAGCATTTT.

The V call is TRBV15, the J call TRBJ2-3, with 11 bases fitting TRBD2. V gave up 8 bases and J gave up 2 bases; unmatched junction bases: 3. CDR3 length: 14 amino acids. Germline CDR1 and CDR2: LNHNV and YYDKDF (reference sequence). CDR3 protein: CATRLAGITDTQYF. In DNA, the CDR3 is TGTGCCACCCGACTAGCGGGAATCACAGATACGCAGTATTTT. The variable domain in full, with the rest retrieved from reference TRBV15 and TRBJ2-3, is DAMVIQNPRYQVTQFGKPVTLSCSQTLNHNVMYWYQQKSSQAPKLLFHYYDKDFNNEADTPDNFQSRRPNTSFCFLDIRSPGLGDTAMYLCATRLAGITDTQYFGPGTRLTVL.

The chain links TRBV7-2 to TRBJ2-5; D might be TRBD2 (6 bases). Trimming removed 1 base from V and 2 bases from J, with 11 bases in between. CDR3 length: 15 amino acids. Looked up from germline, CDR1 is SGHTA and CDR2 is FQGNSA. CDR3 in amino acids: CASSLGDWRQETQYF. DNA of the CDR3: TGTGCCAGCAGCTTAGGGGACTGGAGGCAAGAGACCCAGTACTTC.

J is TRBJ1-3 and V is TRBV11-1; possible D gene TRBD1, 6 bases. V was shortened by 1 base and J by 0 bases, with 16 bases between the two germline ends. CDR3 length equals 18 residues. Per germline, CDR1 SGHAT and CDR2 FQDESV (reference sequence). The CDR3 DNA is TGTGCCAGCAGCTTAGATCATCCGGGACAAATCTCTGGAAACACCATATATTTT. Residues: CASSLDHPGQISGNTIYF.

This chain connects TRBV27 to TRBJ2-7; the match to TRBD2 covers 11 bases. Germline-derived CDR1 and CDR2 are MNHEY and SMNVEV (reference sequence). The junction had 5 bases not matched to a gene; V was cut back by 1 base and J by 3 bases. The CDR3 contains 16 residues. The chain's CDR3 is CASSLFASGRFYEQYF. The CDR3 coding sequence is TGTGCCAGCAGTTTATTCGCTAGCGGGAGGTTCTACGAGCAGTACTTC.

The chain uses TRBV29-1 and TRBJ1-5; tentatively, D is TRBD1 (6 bases). In germline, CDR1 is SQVTM, CDR2 ANQGSEA. V was shortened by 6 bases and J by 4 bases, with 10 bases between the two germline ends. The CDR3 contains 12 residues. The CDR3 DNA sequence: TGCAGCGTAATCCAGGGGAATCAGCCCCAGCATTTT. This encodes CSVIQGNQPQHF.